This T cell receptor (beta chain) emerged from a study of lymphopenia after photon versus proton radiotherapy. Study results and limitations: Larger post-nadir TCR diversity loss correlated inversely with survival in deceased patients.

Trimming cost V 2 bases and J 5 bases, with 13 bases left between them. The CDR3 has 16 amino acids. Germline CDR1 MGHDK, CDR2 SYGVNS. This table comes from immunoSEQ multiplex PCR, and its TCRdb copy is limited to in-frame clones, with some not included. The table has 55,000 to 70,000 clones, roughly 92% seen once. Remarks on this clone: What it binds is not known.

The rearrangement joins TRBV25-1 to TRBJ1-6, with TRBD1 as a possible D gene (5 bases). The sequencing here drew on peripheral blood, taken from a patient treated with photon-based radiotherapy. The clonotype comes from a woman aged 40 to 49 with cholangiocarcinoma. The CDR3 DNA reads as TGTGCCAGCAGTGAACAGGGAAGAAGAGATAATTCACCCCTCCACTTT. It codes for CASSEQGRRDNSPLHF.